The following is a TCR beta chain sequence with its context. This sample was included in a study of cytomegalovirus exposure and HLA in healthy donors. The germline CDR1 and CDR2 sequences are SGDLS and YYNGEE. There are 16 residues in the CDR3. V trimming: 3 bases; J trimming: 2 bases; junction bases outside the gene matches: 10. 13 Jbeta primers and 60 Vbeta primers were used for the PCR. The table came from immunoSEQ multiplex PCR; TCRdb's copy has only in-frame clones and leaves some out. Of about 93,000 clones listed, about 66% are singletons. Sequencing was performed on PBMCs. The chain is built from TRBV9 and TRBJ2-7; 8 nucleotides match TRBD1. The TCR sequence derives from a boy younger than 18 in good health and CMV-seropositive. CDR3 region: CASSGGKTGVTYEQYF. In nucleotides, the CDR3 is TGTGCCAGCAGCGGGGGAAAGACAGGGGTCACCTACGAGCAGTACTTC.